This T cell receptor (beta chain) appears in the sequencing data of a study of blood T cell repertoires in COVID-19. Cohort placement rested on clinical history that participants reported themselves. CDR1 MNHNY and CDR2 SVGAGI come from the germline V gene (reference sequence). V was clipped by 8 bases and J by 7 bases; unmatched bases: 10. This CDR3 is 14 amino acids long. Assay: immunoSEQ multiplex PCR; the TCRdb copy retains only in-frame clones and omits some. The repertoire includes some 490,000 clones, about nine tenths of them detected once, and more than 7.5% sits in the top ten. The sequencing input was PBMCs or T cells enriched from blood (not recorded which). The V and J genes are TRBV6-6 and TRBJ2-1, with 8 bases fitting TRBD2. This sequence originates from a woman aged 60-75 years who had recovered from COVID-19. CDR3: CASWAGGVRNEQFF. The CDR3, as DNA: TGTGCCAGCTGGGCGGGGGGCGTTAGAAATGAGCAGTTCTTC.